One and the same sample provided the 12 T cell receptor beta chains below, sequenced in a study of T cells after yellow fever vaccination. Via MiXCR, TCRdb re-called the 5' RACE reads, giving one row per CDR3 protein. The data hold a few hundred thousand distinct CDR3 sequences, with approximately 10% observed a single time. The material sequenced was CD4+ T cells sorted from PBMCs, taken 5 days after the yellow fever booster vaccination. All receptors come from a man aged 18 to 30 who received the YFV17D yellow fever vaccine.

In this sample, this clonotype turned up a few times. The CDR3 nucleotides read TGCGCCAGCAGCCAAGACCGAGGGGGGCGACTCAATTCACCCCTCCACTTT. This gives the protein CASSQDRGGRLNSPLHF. This chain connects TRBV4-1 to TRBJ1-6; D is perhaps TRBD1 (6 bases). Trimming removed 0 bases from V and 7 bases from J, with 16 bases in between. The CDR3 has 17 amino acids. Germline CDR1 reads MGHRA; CDR2 reads YSYEKL.

The CDR3 DNA follows: TGCAGTGCTAAATCTCCGGGACCCCTATCTGGGGCCAACGTCCTGACTTTC. Translation: CSAKSPGPLSGANVLTF. The V and J genes are TRBV20-1 and TRBJ2-6; D might be TRBD1 or TRBD2, each matching 5 bases. Germline assignment: CDR1 DFQATT and CDR2 SNEGSKA (reference sequence). CDR3 size: 17 residues. The V end was cut by 4 bases, the J end by 1 base, with 17 bases between.

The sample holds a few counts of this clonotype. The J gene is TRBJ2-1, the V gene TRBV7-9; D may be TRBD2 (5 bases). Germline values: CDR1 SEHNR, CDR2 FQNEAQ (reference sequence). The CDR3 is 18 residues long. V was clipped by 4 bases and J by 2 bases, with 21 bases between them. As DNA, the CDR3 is TGTGCCAGCAGCTCCCTCTTCACTTATGCCGGGACCTACAATGAGCAGTTCTTC. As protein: CASSSLFTYAGTYNEQFF.

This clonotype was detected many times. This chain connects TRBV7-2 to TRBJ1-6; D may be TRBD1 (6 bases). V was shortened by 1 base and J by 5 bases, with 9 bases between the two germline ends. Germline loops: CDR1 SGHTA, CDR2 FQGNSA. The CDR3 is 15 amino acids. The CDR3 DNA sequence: TGTGCCAGCAGCTTAGAAGGACAGAATAATTCACCCCTCCACTTT. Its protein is CASSLEGQNNSPLHF. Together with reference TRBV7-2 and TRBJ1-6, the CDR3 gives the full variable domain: GAGVSQSPSNKVTEKGKDVELRCDPISGHTALYWYRQSLGQGLEFLIYFQGNSAPDKSGLPSDRFSAERTGGSVSTLTIQRTQQEDSAVYLCASSLEGQNNSPLHFGNGTRLTVT.

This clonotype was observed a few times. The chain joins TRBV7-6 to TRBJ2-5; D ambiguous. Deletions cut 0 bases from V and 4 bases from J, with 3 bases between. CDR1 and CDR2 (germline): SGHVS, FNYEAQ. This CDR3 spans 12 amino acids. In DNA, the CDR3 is TGTGCCAGCAGCTTAGCCACAGAGACCCAGTACTTC. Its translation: CASSLATETQYF.

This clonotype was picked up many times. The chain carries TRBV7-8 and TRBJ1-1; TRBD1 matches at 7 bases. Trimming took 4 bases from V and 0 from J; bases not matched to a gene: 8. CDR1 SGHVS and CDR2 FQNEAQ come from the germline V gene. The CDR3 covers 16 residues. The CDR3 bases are TGTGCCAGCAGCTCGGAACAGGGGAAAATGAACACTGAAGCTTTCTTT. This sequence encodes CASSSEQGKMNTEAFF.

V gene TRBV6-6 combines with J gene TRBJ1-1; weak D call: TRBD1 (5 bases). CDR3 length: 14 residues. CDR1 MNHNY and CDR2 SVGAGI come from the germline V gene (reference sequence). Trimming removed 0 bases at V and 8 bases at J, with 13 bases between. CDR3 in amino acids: CASSYSGLRMEAFF. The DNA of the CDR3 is TGTGCCAGCAGTTACTCGGGACTCCGGATGGAAGCTTTCTTT.

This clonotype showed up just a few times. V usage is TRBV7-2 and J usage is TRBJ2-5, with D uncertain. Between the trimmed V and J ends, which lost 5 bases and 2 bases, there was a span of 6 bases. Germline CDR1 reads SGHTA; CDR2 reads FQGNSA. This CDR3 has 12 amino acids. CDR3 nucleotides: TGTGCCAGCAGCAGGCAGCAAGAGACCCAGTACTTC. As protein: CASSRQQETQYF.

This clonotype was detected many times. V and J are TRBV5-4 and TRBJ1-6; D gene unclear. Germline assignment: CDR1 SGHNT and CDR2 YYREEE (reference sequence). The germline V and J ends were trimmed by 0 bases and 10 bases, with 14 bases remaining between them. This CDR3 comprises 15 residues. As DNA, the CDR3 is TGTGCCAGCAGCTTGGGGATCGGGCAGGAGTCACCCCTCCACTTT. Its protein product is CASSLGIGQESPLHF. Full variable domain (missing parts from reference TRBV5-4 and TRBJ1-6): ETGVTQSPTHLIKTRGQQVTLRCSSQSGHNTVSWYQQALGQGPQFIFQYYREEENGRGNFPPRFSGLQFPNYSSELNVNALELDDSALYLCASSLGIGQESPLHFGNGTRLTVT.

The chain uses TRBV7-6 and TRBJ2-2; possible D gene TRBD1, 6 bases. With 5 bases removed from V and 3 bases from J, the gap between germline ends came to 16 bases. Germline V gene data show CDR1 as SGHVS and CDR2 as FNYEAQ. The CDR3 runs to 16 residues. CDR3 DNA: TGTGCCAGCAGCCAGCGCTCCCACAGGGACACCGGGGAGCTGTTTTTT. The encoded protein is CASSQRSHRDTGELFF.

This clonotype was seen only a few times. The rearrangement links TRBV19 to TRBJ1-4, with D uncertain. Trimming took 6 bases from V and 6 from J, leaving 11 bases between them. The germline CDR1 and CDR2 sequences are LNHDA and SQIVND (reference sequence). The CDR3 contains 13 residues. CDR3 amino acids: CASSDGPHEKLFF. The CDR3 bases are TGTGCCAGTAGCGACGGACCGCATGAAAAACTGTTTTTT.

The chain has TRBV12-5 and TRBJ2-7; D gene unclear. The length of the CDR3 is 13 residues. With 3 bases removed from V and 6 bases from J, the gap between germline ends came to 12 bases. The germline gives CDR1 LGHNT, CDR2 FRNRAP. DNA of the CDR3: TGTGCTAGTGGTTTTCAACATCTGGGCGAGCAGTACGTC. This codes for CASGFQHLGEQYV.